This T cell receptor (beta chain) was sequenced during a study of shared clonotypes between healthy human individuals (dated by TCRdb to the early 2020s). Broadly, across the study: The cohort included three men and a couple of women between 18 and 49 years of age. To increase sequencing depth and limit assay-specific biases, TCR repertoire library preparation and sequencing were carried out by different laboratories using diverse techniques. To estimate repertoire size and how much clonotype sharing occurs between individuals, the study deeply sequenced the blood TCR repertoires of five or six healthy adults. Between about 0.85 and 9.5 billion PBMCs per donor were obtained by leukapheresis. The full study reports these points: The genetic and exposure-history diversity represented was limited by the small number of donors. Sampling was restricted to blood, and TCR repertoires in tissues likely differ from the TCR repertoires found in blood. Based on pairwise subsampling, the degree of clonotype sharing among donors was expected to be affected by sequencing depth.

The donors were healthy, HIV-negative adults who had no recently reported acute infections or vaccinations. Every donor was a Caucasian adult residing in Nashville, Tennessee, USA. For unsorted samples, tens of millions of PBMCs were counted, and genomic DNA was extracted using the QIAamp DNA Blood Mini kit. Blood was obtained by leukapheresis, after which PBMCs were separated by Ficoll-Histopaque density gradient centrifugation and cryopreserved in liquid nitrogen vapor phase. TCR CDR3 regions were amplified from genomic DNA by multiplex PCR using the deep immunoSEQ assay. Extracted genomic DNA from each cell subset was spread evenly across all wells of several immunoSEQ 96-well plates, with each plate serving as a replicate. For unsorted PBMC, each replicate PCR was loaded with roughly 330 ng genomic DNA, equivalent to roughly 33,000 T cell genomes. Ten immunoSEQ deep assay plates were used to sequence unsorted PBMC genomic DNA. Purified libraries were quantified with a Qubit 3.0 fluorometer, sized on a Bioanalyzer 2100, and re-quantified with the KAPA Library Quantification kit. Each immunoSEQ 96-well plate was sequenced on its own single-read 150-cycle Illumina NextSeq 550 flow cell. On the study's bioinformatics: Because the immunoSEQ output included only junctional sequences and no quality scores, the filtering could not be the same as the filtering used for full-length reads. Sequences were annotated with PyIR, a Python wrapper for IgBLAST v1.9, and V/J genes and CDR3 were assigned using IMGT germline references. Reads were filtered out if the reads had weak V/J assignments (E-value above 1e-6), no CDR3, stop codons, out-of-frame junctions, or ambiguous translated residues. V3J clonotypes were defined as sequences sharing an identical inferred V gene, J gene, and CDR3 amino acid sequence. Percentage overlap between repertoires was computed as shared unique clonotypes divided by the size of the smaller repertoire. Repertoire richness was assessed with RTK rarefaction, the Chao1 estimator, and Recon v2.1 estimates of unobserved clonotypes. The source is immuneACCESS, and TCRdb retained only in-frame sequences with V and J called. Part of the clones is not carried over; for the studies checked, unresolved V genes explain less than half of this, and the remainder is unexplained. The D gene and trimming were derived from the DNA, and the V and J assignments and clone size from that table. This sample lists approximately 470,000 clones; around 73% were detected once. The leading ten clones occupy approximately 12% of the sample.

With regard to this clone: Its antigen is still unknown. Base-call qualities are not available, and no considerably larger clone is one nucleotide away.

CDR1 MGHDK and CDR2 SYGVNS were looked up in the germline V gene. From cysteine to phenylalanine, the CDR3 is 14 amino acids long. This entry keeps only the CDR3 DNA: 42 bases, framed from base 1. A distance of 12 bases separates the germline ends of V and J, which lose 5 bases and 7 bases respectively. The sequenced material came from PBMCs. This receptor was obtained from a woman between 40 and 50 years old in good health. Some clones in this sample may be carry-over from other donors' samples. This receptor chain uses TRBV25-1 and TRBJ1-6; the D gene is perhaps TRBD1, on 5 matching bases. The DNA sequence reads TGTGCCAGCAGTCGGAGACAGCGAAATTCACCCCTCCACTTT. Translated, it gives CASSRRQRNSPLHF.